Below are 21 T cell receptor beta chains sequenced from a single sample in a study of T-cell memory formation after mild COVID-19. TCRdb redid the calling of the 5' RACE reads with MiXCR, one entry per CDR3 protein. Of some 210,000 distinct CDR3 sequences listed, 27% are singletons. Material for sequencing was PBMCs or a T cell subset sorted from them (not recorded which). All receptors come from an adult woman who had mild COVID-19 (a few samples of this study predate the infection). Cell type and time point are not known.

This chain links TRBV24-1 with TRBJ2-1; D might be TRBD1 (6 bases). The CDR3 runs to 14 residues. Trimming left V 3 bases short and J 6 bases short, with 11 bases between. CDR1 and CDR2 from the germline V gene are KGHDR and SFDVKD. The DNA of the CDR3 is TGTGCCACCAGTGATCCCTCGGACAGCAATGAGCAGTTCTTC. Protein: CATSDPSDSNEQFF.

This clonotype was seen ten or more times. The chain couples TRBV5-1 to TRBJ2-7, with 9 bases matching TRBD1. V was clipped by 4 bases and J by 2 bases; unmatched bases: 4. This CDR3 region has 14 residues. In germline, CDR1 is SGHRS, CDR2 YFSETQ. The CDR3: CASSIDRGTYEQYF. CDR3 nucleotides: TGCGCCAGCAGCATAGACAGGGGGACCTACGAGCAGTACTTC.

The CDR3 sequence is CASSYEGNSPLHF. The CDR3 bases are TGTGCCAGCAGTTATGAGGGGAATTCACCCCTCCACTTT. The chain combines TRBV6-5 with TRBJ1-6; maybe TRBD1 (5 bases). V was shortened by 3 bases and J by 7 bases, with 7 bases between the two germline ends. CDR3 length: 13 residues. Germline V gene data show CDR1 as MNHEY and CDR2 as SVGAGI.

In this sample, this clonotype turned up a few times. The chain joins TRBV5-1 to TRBJ2-4; the D gene is possibly TRBD2 (6 bases). The germline V gene has CDR1 SGHRS and CDR2 YFSETQ. The CDR3 spans 15 residues. V was pared by 0 bases and J by 3 bases, with 10 bases between. The CDR3 sequence is CASSLDPGVKNIQYF. The CDR3 nucleotides are TGCGCCAGCAGCTTGGATCCGGGGGTCAAAAACATTCAGTACTTC.

V is TRBV7-9 and J is TRBJ2-1; D gene unclear. Germline assignment: CDR1 SEHNR and CDR2 FQNEAQ (reference sequence). V dropped 1 base and J dropped 7 bases, with 14 bases sitting between them. This CDR3 contains 15 residues. The CDR3 loop is CASSLGGIGLNEQFF. The DNA of the CDR3 is TGTGCCAGCAGCTTAGGGGGTATTGGGCTGAATGAGCAGTTCTTC.

This clonotype has just a few counts. The chain is built from TRBV4-1 and TRBJ1-6; D not certain. CDR1 MGHRA and CDR2 YSYEKL come from the germline V gene. V lost 2 bases to trimming and J lost 8 bases, with 19 bases between them. The CDR3 contains 17 residues. CDR3 amino acids: CASSQPPGGLRDSPLHF. Here the CDR3 DNA reads TGCGCCAGCAGCCAACCCCCCGGAGGGTTGAGGGATTCACCCCTCCACTTT.

This clonotype was counted a few times. The chain has TRBV7-9 and TRBJ1-1; the D is unclear. The germline gives CDR1 SEHNR, CDR2 FQNEAQ (reference sequence). V dropped 5 bases and J dropped 3 bases, with 22 bases sitting between them. The CDR3 has 17 residues. The CDR3 spells CASSHPTPGNGDTEAFF. Here the CDR3 DNA reads TGTGCCAGCAGCCACCCGACCCCCGGGAACGGCGACACTGAAGCTTTCTTT.

This clonotype turned up a few times. V and J are TRBV29-1 and TRBJ2-5; 7 bases agree with TRBD1. Germline loops: CDR1 SQVTM, CDR2 ANQGSEA. There are 12 residues in the CDR3. DNA of the CDR3: TGCGCCGGGACAGAACCAACAGAGACCCAGTACTTC. Translation gives CAGTEPTETQYF.

Comments on this clonotype: At one boundary the junction diverges from the germline segment, which might be a read error. V and J are TRBV20-1 and TRBJ2-3; a weak D match, TRBD1 (6 bases). Germline V gives CDR1 DFQATT, CDR2 SNEGSKA (reference sequence). The CDR3 contains 15 residues. CDR3 nucleotide sequence: TGCAGTGCTGGGGATTGGACAGCCAACACAGATACGAAGTATTTT. It codes for CSAGDWTANTDTKYF.

The chain carries TRBV5-1 and TRBJ2-6, with 9 bases that match TRBD1. V shed 4 bases, J shed 4 bases, and the junction held 12 bases outside the gene matches. The germline CDR1 and CDR2 sequences are SGHRS and YFSETQ. The CDR3 spans 18 residues. CDR3 loop: CASSLRPGQGTGANVLTF. As DNA, the CDR3 is TGCGCCAGCAGCCTAAGACCGGGACAGGGAACGGGGGCCAACGTCCTGACTTTC.

This chain connects TRBV7-7 to TRBJ2-1; TRBD1 or TRBD2 may be the D gene (6 bases each). The germline gives CDR1 SSHAT, CDR2 FNYEAQ (reference sequence). This CDR3 has 13 amino acids. Trimming cost V 5 bases and J 7 bases, with 12 bases left between them. This CDR3 reads CASSPGAGNEQFF. For the CDR3, the DNA is TGTGCCAGCAGCCCAGGGGCGGGGAATGAGCAGTTCTTC.

This sequence joins TRBV5-6 and TRBJ1-2, with D possibly TRBD1 on 5 matching bases. The CDR3 contains 15 residues. Germline V gene sequence: CDR1 SGHDT, CDR2 YYEEEE. Trimming took off 4 bases at V and 7 bases at J, with 20 bases between the two ends. The CDR3: CASSQKPSGRSGYTF. For the CDR3, the DNA is TGTGCCAGCAGCCAGAAACCATCAGGGAGGAGTGGCTACACCTTC.

The count of this clonotype is one. The chain has TRBV5-5 and TRBJ1-2; the match to TRBD1 covers 7 bases. Germline V gene lookup returns CDR1 SGHKS and CDR2 YYEKEE (reference sequence). The CDR3 has 16 amino acids. Trimming removed 4 bases from V and 4 bases from J; junction bases left unmatched: 13. The CDR3 region has the DNA TGTGCCAGCAGCCGGGACAGCGACCCCCGGGGCTATGGCTACACCTTC. Protein sequence: CASSRDSDPRGYGYTF.

This clonotype has only a few counts. This sequence joins TRBV10-3 and TRBJ2-7; 7 bases fit TRBD1. V lost 4 bases, J lost 2 bases, and 2 bases stayed unmatched. CDR1 is ENHRY, CDR2 SYGVKD, per germline. CDR3 length: 13 amino acids. DNA of the CDR3: TGTGCCATCAGTGGACAGGGTACCTACGAGCAGTACTTC. Protein product: CAISGQGTYEQYF.

J is TRBJ2-1 and V is TRBV9, with 11 bases fitting TRBD2. V gave up 4 bases and J gave up 5 bases; unmatched junction bases: 5. The V gene's germline CDR1 is SGDLS and CDR2 YYNGEE. This CDR3 is 15 amino acids long. For the CDR3, the DNA is TGTGCCAGCAGCTGGAAACTAGCGGGGGACAATGAGCAGTTCTTC. This codes for CASSWKLAGDNEQFF.

V and J are TRBV27 and TRBJ2-1; 9 nucleotides line up with TRBD2. This CDR3 spans 15 amino acids. Germline trimming cut 6 bases from V and 3 bases from J; bases unmatched to any gene: 6. Germline lookup yields CDR1 MNHEY and CDR2 SMNVEV (reference sequence). The CDR3 spells CASRTLAGNYNEQFF. CDR3 nucleotide sequence: TGTGCCAGCAGGACCCTAGCGGGAAACTACAATGAGCAGTTCTTC.

This clonotype was seen a handful of times. The chain couples TRBV12-3 or TRBV12-4 to TRBJ2-2; 9 nucleotides match TRBD1. V trimming: 0 bases; J trimming: 3 bases; junction bases outside the gene matches: 2. This CDR3 contains 16 residues. CDR3 loop: CASSLAWDRDTGELFF. CDR3 nucleotides: TGTGCCAGCAGTTTAGCGTGGGACAGGGACACCGGGGAGCTGTTTTTT.

The V call is TRBV7-9, the J call TRBJ1-1; TRBD1 matches at 7 bases. With 4 bases clipped from V and 8 bases from J, the junction kept 4 bases outside the gene matches. Germline CDR1 SEHNR, CDR2 FQNEAQ (reference sequence). The CDR3 has 12 residues. As DNA, the CDR3 is TGTGCCAGCAGCTACCCAGGGGGGGAAGCTTTCTTT. It codes for CASSYPGGEAFF.

This clonotype was recorded a few times. V is TRBV5-1 and J is TRBJ2-1, with TRBD2 as a possible D gene (6 bases). The CDR3 spans 15 residues. The ends were cut back, 4 bases at V and 6 bases at J, with 17 bases in the middle. Germline V gives CDR1 SGHRS, CDR2 YFSETQ. The chain's CDR3 is CASSLGVAGINEQFF. The CDR3 coding sequence is TGCGCCAGCAGCCTGGGGGTGGCGGGGATCAATGAGCAGTTCTTC.

This clonotype was seen a few times. The DNA of the CDR3 is TGTGCCAGCAGCTTGGACCCTACCAAAGATCCCTTGGATGGCTACACCTTC. Translating gives CASSLDPTKDPLDGYTF. The J gene is TRBJ1-2, the V gene TRBV5-6, with unresolved D. The CDR3 totals 17 residues. Trimming cost V 0 bases and J 6 bases, with 21 bases left between them. Germline V gives CDR1 SGHDT, CDR2 YYEEEE. The full variable domain, rest sourced from reference TRBV5-6 and TRBJ1-2, is DAGVTQSPTHLIKTRGQQVTLRCSPKSGHDTVSWYQQALGQGPQFIFQYYEEEERQRGNFPDRFSGHQFPNYSSELNVNALLLGDSALYLCASSLDPTKDPLDGYTFGSGTRLTVV.

The CDR3 protein is CATAWGGSYEQYF. The CDR3 DNA follows: TGTGCCACGGCATGGGGCGGGTCCTACGAGCAGTACTTC. This chain uses TRBV6-5 with TRBJ2-7; D tentatively reads TRBD1 or TRBD2 (5 bases each). Germline assignment: CDR1 MNHEY and CDR2 SVGAGI. The CDR3 is made up of 13 amino acids. V shed 10 bases and J shed 1 base, with 14 bases lying between them.